This T cell receptor (beta chain) was obtained from a study of blood T cell repertoires in COVID-19. The J segment lost 5 bases and the V segment lost 4 bases, leaving 10 bases of the junction unmatched. Germline V gene sequence: CDR1 LGHNA, CDR2 YNFKEQ. The CDR3 runs 16 residues. Libraries were prepared by immunoSEQ multiplex PCR; TCRdb keeps only in-frame clonotypes and omits some of them. The sample shows more than 120,000 clones, more than 80% of them seen only once. The V and J genes are TRBV4-2 and TRBJ2-1; 8 nucleotides agree with TRBD2. The sample consisted of peripheral blood. This TCR derives from a human donor in a cohort sampled during active COVID-19. CDR3: CASSRRGAGGDNEQFF. The CDR3 DNA is TGTGCCAGCAGCCGGCGTGGGGCGGGAGGTGACAATGAGCAGTTCTTC.